The rows below give T cell receptor beta chains drawn from one sample of a study of blood T cell repertoires in COVID-19. Assay used: immunoSEQ multiplex PCR; TCRdb lists only in-frame clones, some missing. This table has about 98,000 clones, roughly nine tenths appearing once. The sample taken for sequencing was peripheral blood. The receptors were sampled from a man aged 70 or older with acute or convalescent COVID-19. The CDR3 runs from the conserved cysteine through the conserved F or W. The order of the fields is CDR3 protein, CDR3 DNA, D gene, CDR3 length, clone size, J gene, V gene. A D gene is named only where the DNA matches it firmly. Size is omitted from some rows. Given values are once, few, many or a class for expanded clones.

CDR3 protein: CASPVLSGKTTYEQYF
CDR3 DNA: TGCGCCAGCCCCGTGCTCTCAGGGAAAACCACCTACGAGCAGTACTTC
D gene: -
CDR3 length: 16
clone size: -
J gene: TRBJ2-7
V gene: TRBV23-1

CDR3 protein: CASSLVQGAGDGYTF
CDR3 DNA: TGTGCCAGCAGCTTAGTCCAGGGGGCAGGGGATGGCTACACCTTC
D gene: TRBD1
CDR3 length: 15
clone size: once
J gene: TRBJ1-2
V gene: TRBV7-6

CDR3 protein: CASKPQGVGQPQHF
CDR3 DNA: TGTGCCAGCAAGCCCCAGGGGGTTGGTCAGCCCCAGCATTTT
D gene: -
CDR3 length: 14
clone size: -
J gene: TRBJ1-5
V gene: TRBV21-1

CDR3 protein: CASSQPGQGVTEAFF
CDR3 DNA: TGCGCCAGCAGCCAGCCGGGACAGGGAGTCACTGAAGCTTTCTTT
D gene: TRBD1
CDR3 length: 15
clone size: -
J gene: TRBJ1-1
V gene: TRBV4-1

CDR3 protein: CASSDGPGQGNTEAFF
CDR3 DNA: TGTGCCAGCAGTGATGGACCGGGACAGGGGAACACTGAAGCTTTCTTT
D gene: TRBD1
CDR3 length: 16
clone size: -
J gene: TRBJ1-1
V gene: TRBV2

CDR3 protein: CASSVGGQGVKTQYF
CDR3 DNA: TGTGCCAGCAGCGTAGGGGGACAGGGGGTGAAGACCCAGTACTTC
D gene: TRBD1
CDR3 length: 15
clone size: -
J gene: TRBJ2-5
V gene: TRBV9

CDR3 protein: CASSLVENQADTQYF
CDR3 DNA: TGTGCCAGCAGCTTAGTAGAGAATCAGGCAGATACGCAGTATTTT
D gene: -
CDR3 length: 15
clone size: -
J gene: TRBJ2-3
V gene: TRBV7-9

CDR3 protein: CASSLAGTGTFPLHF
CDR3 DNA: TGTGCCAGCAGCTTAGCTGGGACAGGGACTTTTCCCCTCCACTTT
D gene: TRBD1
CDR3 length: 15
clone size: -
J gene: TRBJ1-6
V gene: TRBV7-2

CDR3 protein: CASTKRDSGESPLHF
CDR3 DNA: TGTGCCAGCACCAAACGGGACAGTGGGGAATCACCCCTCCACTTT
D gene: TRBD1
CDR3 length: 15
clone size: -
J gene: TRBJ1-6
V gene: TRBV6-5

CDR3 protein: CASSFNREGYTF
CDR3 DNA: TGTGCCAGCAGTTTCAACAGGGAAGGCTACACCTTC
D gene: -
CDR3 length: 12
clone size: -
J gene: TRBJ1-2
V gene: TRBV28

CDR3 protein: CASSLRGVLTYGYTF
CDR3 DNA: TGTGCCAGCAGCTTAAGGGGTGTATTGACGTATGGCTACACCTTC
D gene: -
CDR3 length: 15
clone size: -
J gene: TRBJ1-2
V gene: TRBV5-8

CDR3 protein: CASSLQQVNEKLFF
CDR3 DNA: TGTGCCAGCAGTTTACAACAGGTTAATGAAAAACTGTTTTTT
D gene: -
CDR3 length: 14
clone size: -
J gene: TRBJ1-4
V gene: TRBV28

CDR3 protein: CASSEAHRNYGYTF
CDR3 DNA: TGTGCCAGCAGTGAAGCGCACAGGAACTATGGCTACACCTTC
D gene: -
CDR3 length: 14
clone size: -
J gene: TRBJ1-2
V gene: TRBV6-1

CDR3 protein: CASSKTSGSQHF
CDR3 DNA: TGTGCCAGCAGCAAGACGTCGGGGTCCCAGCATTTT
D gene: -
CDR3 length: 12
clone size: many
J gene: TRBJ1-5
V gene: TRBV5-6

CDR3 protein: CASSMTSGGATGELFF
CDR3 DNA: TGTGCCAGCAGCATGACTAGCGGGGGGGCCACCGGGGAGCTGTTTTTT
D gene: TRBD2
CDR3 length: 16
clone size: -
J gene: TRBJ2-2
V gene: TRBV7-8

CDR3 protein: CASTPGTGVADTQYF
CDR3 DNA: TGCGCCAGCACCCCCGGGACAGGGGTGGCAGATACGCAGTATTTT
D gene: TRBD1
CDR3 length: 15
clone size: once
J gene: TRBJ2-3
V gene: TRBV10-2

CDR3 protein: CASSRLGSGNTIYF
CDR3 DNA: TGTGCCAGCAGCCGCCTAGGATCTGGAAACACCATATATTTT
D gene: -
CDR3 length: 14
clone size: -
J gene: TRBJ1-3
V gene: TRBV11-2

CDR3 protein: CASSPSRGGRANEKLFF
CDR3 DNA: TGCGCCAGCAGCCCCTCTAGAGGGGGTAGGGCTAATGAAAAACTGTTTTTT
D gene: -
CDR3 length: 17
clone size: -
J gene: TRBJ1-4
V gene: TRBV5-1

CDR3 protein: CASSYSGRVGTGELFF
CDR3 DNA: TGTGCCAGCAGTTACTCGGGGAGGGTAGGCACCGGGGAGCTGTTTTTT
D gene: TRBD2
CDR3 length: 16
clone size: -
J gene: TRBJ2-2
V gene: TRBV6-5

CDR3 protein: CASSPTRGEGTEAFF
CDR3 DNA: TGTGCCAGCTCACCAACCAGGGGAGAAGGTACTGAAGCTTTCTTT
D gene: -
CDR3 length: 15
clone size: -
J gene: TRBJ1-1
V gene: TRBV18

CDR3 protein: CASRQVGETQYF
CDR3 DNA: TGTGCCAGCAGGCAGGTCGGAGAGACCCAGTACTTC
D gene: -
CDR3 length: 12
clone size: -
J gene: TRBJ2-5
V gene: TRBV28

CDR3 protein: CASRGTENYGYTF
CDR3 DNA: TGTGCCAGCAGGGGGACAGAGAACTATGGCTACACCTTC
D gene: TRBD1
CDR3 length: 13
clone size: -
J gene: TRBJ1-2
V gene: TRBV27

CDR3 protein: CASSEPPGRSTDTQYF
CDR3 DNA: TGTGCCAGCAGCGAACCACCGGGGAGGAGTACAGATACGCAGTATTTT
D gene: -
CDR3 length: 16
clone size: -
J gene: TRBJ2-3
V gene: TRBV9

CDR3 protein: CASSRGVYNEQFF
CDR3 DNA: TGTGCCAGCAGCCGCGGGGTCTACAATGAGCAGTTCTTC
D gene: -
CDR3 length: 13
clone size: -
J gene: TRBJ2-1
V gene: TRBV28

CDR3 protein: CASSTDRAGEKLFF
CDR3 DNA: TGTGCCAGCAGCACGGACAGGGCCGGGGAAAAACTGTTTTTT
D gene: TRBD1
CDR3 length: 14
clone size: -
J gene: TRBJ1-4
V gene: TRBV7-9

CDR3 protein: CASSGSGGAQETQYF
CDR3 DNA: TGTGCCAGCAGCGGTAGCGGGGGGGCCCAAGAGACCCAGTACTTC
D gene: TRBD2
CDR3 length: 15
clone size: -
J gene: TRBJ2-5
V gene: TRBV5-4

CDR3 protein: CASSQDTAGGTDTQYF
CDR3 DNA: TGTGCCAGCAGCCAAGATACAGCGGGGGGCACAGATACGCAGTATTTT
D gene: TRBD2
CDR3 length: 16
clone size: -
J gene: TRBJ2-3
V gene: TRBV3-1/TRBV3-2

CDR3 protein: CASSFKPQPQHF
CDR3 DNA: TGTGCCAGCAGTTTCAAGCCTCAGCCCCAGCATTTT
D gene: -
CDR3 length: 12
clone size: -
J gene: TRBJ1-5
V gene: TRBV12-3/TRBV12-4

CDR3 protein: CASKNTGMEVQETQYF
CDR3 DNA: TGTGCCAGCAAAAATACAGGGATGGAGGTCCAAGAGACCCAGTACTTC
D gene: -
CDR3 length: 16
clone size: -
J gene: TRBJ2-5
V gene: TRBV2